This T cell receptor beta chain was recovered during a study of T cell repertoires in cytomegalovirus infection. As for the study in general: Indications came from public TCR beta signatures; they pointed to CMV infection and to a matching HLA type.

Study observations and caveats: Ex vivo responses were dominated by HLA-C-restricted CMV-specific TCR beta clonotypes. Carriage of CMV together with the relevant HLA was identifiable through cumulative public TCR beta family frequency.

The germline V and J ends were trimmed by 0 bases and 7 bases, with 10 bases remaining between them. CDR1 is SGHDT, CDR2 YYEEEE, per germline. This CDR3 is built from 14 residues. Concerning this clonotype: The target antigen is unknown.

TCRdb re-called the reads through MiXCR, storing one row per CDR3 protein. The repertoire holds 150,000 to 190,000 distinct CDR3 sequences, around 20% seen once, with 9.5% to 13% in the top ten. The TCR was taken from a human donor in good health (CMV status not recorded). Some clones in this sample may be carry-over from other donors' samples. J is TRBJ1-4 and V is TRBV5-6; D not resolved. Sequencing was carried out using PBMCs. CDR3 sequence (DNA): TGTGCCAGCAGCTTGGACAGAAGAGGTGAAAAACTGTTTTTT. As protein: CASSLDRRGEKLFF.